The 27 T cell receptor beta chains presented below share a single source sample, sequenced in a study of blood T cell repertoires in COVID-19 (dated by TCRdb to 2020 to 2022). Library construction relied on the immunoSEQ multiplex PCR assay. TCRdb re-hosts the immuneACCESS table, in-frame sequences only. Its copies lack some clones; in the studies checked, an unresolved V gene accounts for under half of them, and the cause for the rest is not known. This sample holds 75,000 to 100,000 clones; about 84% were observed only once. Less than 4.5% of the sample comes from the top ten. Sequencing was carried out using peripheral blood. These receptors all stem from a man between 60 and 70 years old with acute or convalescent COVID-19.

This rearrangement joins TRBV3-1 (or the pseudogene TRBV3-2) to TRBJ1-2, with 7 bases identical to TRBD1. The ends lost 3 bases at V and 3 bases at J; junction bases unmatched: 7. Germline V gives CDR1 LGHDT, CDR2 YNNKEL (reference sequence). The CDR3 extends over 15 amino acids. The CDR3: CASSQNRGQYYGYTF. In DNA form, the CDR3 reads TGTGCCAGCAGCCAGAATCGGGGACAGTACTATGGCTACACCTTC.

This rearrangement joins TRBV2 to TRBJ2-3; 8 positions agree with TRBD2. This CDR3 has 16 amino acids. V shed 6 bases and J 2 bases; nucleotides not matched to a gene: 10. Germline loops: CDR1 SNHLY, CDR2 FYNNEI. Here the CDR3 DNA reads TGTGCCAGCAGAGGCGAAGCGGGGGCAACCACAGATACGCAGTATTTT. It encodes CASRGEAGATTDTQYF.

This chain connects TRBV27 to TRBJ1-6, with 10 nucleotides matching TRBD1. CDR1 and CDR2 from the germline V gene are MNHEY and SMNVEV (reference sequence). The V and J ends lost 8 bases and 5 bases, in that order; junction bases with no gene match: 6. This CDR3 is 15 amino acids long. The CDR3 nucleotides read TGTGCCAGCCGACAGGGGGCTTTTGATAATTCACCCCTCCACTTT. Amino acids: CASRQGAFDNSPLHF.

This clone was detected ten times or more. V usage is TRBV11-3 and J usage is TRBJ1-6, with 8 bases fitting TRBD1. This CDR3 has 14 residues. V gave up 5 bases and J gave up 7 bases; unmatched junction bases: 4. Looked up from germline, CDR1 is SGHNT and CDR2 is YENEEA. CDR3 residues: CASSKDRGNSPLHF. CDR3 DNA sequence: TGTGCCAGCAGCAAAGACAGGGGAAATTCACCCCTCCACTTT.

This chain connects TRBV5-1 to TRBJ2-2; TRBD1 might be the D (6 bases). Germline CDR1 reads SGHRS; CDR2 reads YFSETQ. With 2 bases removed from V and 1 base from J, the gap between germline ends came to 9 bases. The CDR3 spans 15 residues. CDR3 coding DNA: TGCGCCAGCAGCTTCCCGGGACAGAACACCGGGGAGCTGTTTTTT. Translating gives CASSFPGQNTGELFF.

The chain has TRBV11-2 and TRBJ2-1; tentatively, D is TRBD1 (5 bases). The CDR3 covers 14 residues. The germline CDR1 and CDR2 sequences are SGHAT and FQNNGV. Between the trimmed V and J ends, which lost 1 base and 10 bases, there was a span of 14 bases. CDR3 bases: TGTGCCAGCAGCTTAGTAGGGGCCCCACAGGAGCAGTTCTTC. Translated: CASSLVGAPQEQFF.

DNA for the CDR3: TGCGCCAGCAGCCAGAAACAGGGATACACCGGGGAGCTGTTTTTT. Its protein product is CASSQKQGYTGELFF. The rearrangement joins TRBV5-1 to TRBJ2-2; tentatively, D is TRBD1 (6 bases). V was cut by 4 bases and J by 3 bases, with 13 bases left in between. Germline V gene data show CDR1 as SGHRS and CDR2 as YFSETQ. This CDR3 is 15 amino acids long.

The J gene is TRBJ2-2, the V gene TRBV19; 11 bases align to TRBD2. J lost 5 bases, V lost 5 bases, and 7 bases had no gene match. Germline CDR1 LNHDA, CDR2 SQIVND (reference sequence). CDR3 size: 16 residues. CDR3 sequence: CASSLLAGGKTGELFF. For the CDR3, the DNA is TGTGCCAGTAGTTTGCTAGCGGGAGGAAAAACCGGGGAGCTGTTTTTT.

The gene calls are TRBV25-1 and TRBJ1-1; D not resolved. The V gene lost 5 bases and the J gene lost 1 base, with 14 bases spanning the gap. In germline, CDR1 is MGHDK, CDR2 SYGVNS. The CDR3 sequence is 15 residues long. Here the CDR3 reads CASSSPGRKNTEAFF. The CDR3 bases are TGTGCCAGCAGTAGCCCGGGAAGGAAGAACACTGAAGCTTTCTTT.

This chain links TRBV29-1 with TRBJ1-1; the D gene is possibly TRBD1 (5 bases). V gave up 4 bases and J gave up 4 bases, with 19 bases separating them. CDR3 length: 15 residues. Germline CDR1 reads SQVTM; CDR2 reads ANQGSEA. CDR3 sequence: CSVGGAPNRGTEAFF. CDR3 nucleotide sequence: TGCAGCGTTGGCGGGGCGCCCAATCGGGGCACTGAAGCTTTCTTT.

This chain links TRBV28 with TRBJ2-3; 9 bases match TRBD2. The CDR3 length is 16 residues. Germline values: CDR1 MDHEN, CDR2 SYDVKM. The V segment lost 5 bases and the J segment 2 bases; nucleotides outside the gene matches: 8. Written as DNA, the CDR3 is TGTGCCAGCAGTATCATAGCGGGAGCCTTCACAGATACGCAGTATTTT. Amino acids: CASSIIAGAFTDTQYF.

This sequence joins TRBV6-2 or TRBV6-3 and TRBJ2-3; weak D call: TRBD1 (6 bases). Trimming removed 4 bases from V and 2 bases from J, with 10 bases in between. CDR3 length equals 14 residues. Germline lookup yields CDR1 MNHEY and CDR2 SVGEGT. CDR3 residues: CASSSRQVTDTQYF. CDR3 sequence (DNA): TGTGCCAGCAGTTCTAGACAGGTCACAGATACGCAGTATTTT.

This clone was seen more than once but under ten times. The CDR3 reads CASSSTGLSGYTF. In DNA, the CDR3 is TGTGCCAGCAGTTCGACAGGGTTGTCGGGCTACACCTTC. The V and J genes are TRBV6-2 or TRBV6-3 and TRBJ1-2; the match to TRBD1 covers 7 bases. The CDR3 totals 13 residues. The germline gives CDR1 MNHEY, CDR2 SVGEGT. Trimming removed 4 bases from V and 8 bases from J; junction bases left unmatched: 7.

The chain is built from TRBV4-2 and TRBJ2-3, with 7 bases fitting TRBD2. V lost 0 bases, J lost 4 bases, and 13 bases stayed unmatched. Germline V gene sequence: CDR1 LGHNA, CDR2 YNFKEQ. CDR3 length equals 18 residues. Here the CDR3 reads CASSQDFWRGSIADTQYF. The CDR3 DNA sequence: TGTGCCAGCAGCCAAGATTTCTGGCGCGGGAGTATCGCAGATACGCAGTATTTT.

The rearrangement links TRBV19 to TRBJ2-5; D perhaps matches TRBD1 (5 bases). This CDR3 region has 15 residues. Trimming stripped 5 bases from V and 0 bases from J, with 13 bases between. From germline, CDR1 is LNHDA and CDR2 SQIVND (reference sequence). The CDR3 DNA reads as TGTGCCAGTAGTCCGCAGACAGCCTACCAAGAGACCCAGTACTTC. Translating gives CASSPQTAYQETQYF.

V and J are TRBV30 and TRBJ2-7; 9 bases are shared with TRBD1. This CDR3 region has 14 residues. The V segment lost 3 bases and the J segment 3 bases; nucleotides outside the gene matches: 6. CDR1 GTSNPN and CDR2 SVGIG come from the germline V gene (reference sequence). This CDR3 reads CAWREQGAGYEQYF. The CDR3, as DNA: TGTGCCTGGAGGGAACAGGGGGCTGGCTACGAGCAGTACTTC.

The chain has TRBV25-1 and TRBJ1-1, with D tentatively TRBD1 (5 bases). The V gene lost 4 bases and the J gene lost 6 bases, with 15 bases spanning the gap. Germline loops: CDR1 MGHDK, CDR2 SYGVNS. The CDR3 has 14 amino acids. CDR3: CASSAWDLTAEAFF. The CDR3 nucleotides read TGTGCCAGCAGTGCATGGGACTTGACCGCTGAAGCTTTCTTT.

The rearrangement links TRBV18 to TRBJ1-2, with a tentative D call TRBD1 (6 bases). This CDR3 comprises 14 residues. Trimming left V 2 bases short and J 4 bases short, with 11 bases between. CDR1 and CDR2 from the germline V gene are KGHSH and LQKENI. CDR3 DNA: TGTGCCAGCTCACCAAGACAGGATATCTATGGCTACACCTTC. It is translated as CASSPRQDIYGYTF.

The chain links TRBV28 to TRBJ1-6; TRBD1 aligns across 9 bases. The V gene's germline CDR1 is MDHEN and CDR2 SYDVKM. This CDR3 is 15 amino acids long. The J segment lost 9 bases and the V segment lost 6 bases, leaving 9 bases of the junction unmatched. CDR3 in amino acids: CASRSDRGVGSPLHF. The CDR3 DNA sequence: TGTGCCAGCAGATCCGACAGGGGGGTAGGTTCACCCCTCCACTTT. Based on the CDR3 plus reference TRBV28 and TRBJ1-6, the full variable domain is DVKVTQSSRYLVKRTGEKVFLECVQDMDHENMFWYRQDPGLGLRLIYFSYDVKMKEKGDIPEGYSVSREKKERFSLILESASTNQTSMYLCASRSDRGVGSPLHFGNGTRLTVT.

The J gene is TRBJ2-1, the V gene TRBV24-1; 7 bases agree with TRBD2. The V segment lost 6 bases and the J segment 5 bases; nucleotides outside the gene matches: 9. Germline CDR1 reads KGHDR; CDR2 reads SFDVKD. This CDR3 contains 15 residues. Here the CDR3 reads CATSQVGGSHNEQFF. In nucleotides, the CDR3 is TGTGCCACCAGTCAGGTGGGGGGGAGCCACAATGAGCAGTTCTTC.

This clone was observed a few times. J is TRBJ2-7 and V is TRBV11-3; 10 bases map to TRBD1. Trimming took 5 bases from V and 3 from J; bases not matched to a gene: 7. CDR1 and CDR2 from the germline V gene are SGHNT and YENEEA. CDR3 length: 15 amino acids. The CDR3 is CASSNLRTGGYEQYF. The DNA for the CDR3 is TGTGCCAGCAGCAACCTTAGGACAGGGGGCTACGAGCAGTACTTC.

The gene calls are TRBV11-3 and TRBJ2-1; TRBD2 matches at 8 bases. The CDR3 runs 15 residues. The V gene end was trimmed by 8 bases and the J gene end by 4 bases; junction bases not matched to a gene: 10. Germline CDR1 SGHNT, CDR2 YENEEA. CDR3 region: CASSSGGNFYNEQFF. Here the CDR3 DNA reads TGTGCCAGCTCGTCGGGGGGGAATTTTTACAATGAGCAGTTCTTC.

The chain employs TRBV5-4 and TRBJ1-1; 12 bases align to TRBD1. The CDR3 loop spans 17 amino acids. CDR1 SGHNT and CDR2 YYREEE come from the germline V gene (reference sequence). V dropped 4 bases and J dropped 0; count of bases not matched to a gene: 7. In DNA form, the CDR3 reads TGTGCCAGCAGCCTGGGGACAGGGGGCGTGATGAACACTGAAGCTTTCTTT. This encodes CASSLGTGGVMNTEAFF.

The rearrangement links TRBV4-3 to TRBJ2-7, with 7 bases lining up with TRBD2. Germline CDR1 LGHNA, CDR2 YSLEER. Germline trimming cut 1 base from V and 0 bases from J; bases unmatched to any gene: 9. This CDR3 region has 17 residues. The CDR3 reads CASSQGFGTTSSYEQYF. CDR3 in DNA: TGCGCCAGCAGCCAAGGGTTTGGGACTACGAGCTCCTACGAGCAGTACTTC.

A few counts support this clone. The V gene is TRBV7-2, the J gene TRBJ1-6; 9 bases match TRBD1. Germline loops: CDR1 SGHTA, CDR2 FQGNSA. The CDR3 is 15 residues long. J lost 7 bases, V lost 5 bases, and 6 bases had no gene match. CDR3 bases: TGTGCCAGCAGCCCCCGGGGACAGGGCAATTCACCCCTCCACTTT. Translating it yields CASSPRGQGNSPLHF.

The chain links TRBV27 to TRBJ1-6; the D gene is possibly TRBD1 (5 bases). There are 13 residues in the CDR3. The V end lost 6 bases, the J end lost 7 bases, and 10 bases lay between the germline ends. Germline V lookup: CDR1 MNHEY, CDR2 SMNVEV (reference sequence). The CDR3 nucleotides read TGTGCCAGCAGGGACATAGCCAATTCACCCCTCCACTTT. It encodes CASRDIANSPLHF.

The V gene is TRBV2, the J gene TRBJ1-5, with D possibly matching TRBD1 (6 bases). Germline V gives CDR1 SNHLY, CDR2 FYNNEI. V lost 6 bases, J lost 6 bases, and 12 bases lay in between. The CDR3 is 13 residues long. The CDR3 DNA reads TGTGCCAGCAGCCGGGGGGGGCCTCAGCCCCAGCATTTT. This codes for CASSRGGPQPQHF.